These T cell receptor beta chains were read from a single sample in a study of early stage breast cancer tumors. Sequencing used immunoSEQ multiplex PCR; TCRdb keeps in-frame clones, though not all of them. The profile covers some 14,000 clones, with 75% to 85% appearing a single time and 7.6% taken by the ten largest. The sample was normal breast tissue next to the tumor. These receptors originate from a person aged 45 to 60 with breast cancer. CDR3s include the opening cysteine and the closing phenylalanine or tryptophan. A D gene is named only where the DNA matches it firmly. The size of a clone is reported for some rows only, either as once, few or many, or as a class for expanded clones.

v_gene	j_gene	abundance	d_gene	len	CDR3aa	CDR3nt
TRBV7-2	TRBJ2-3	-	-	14	CASSLGTYTDTQYF	TGTGCCAGCAGTTTAGGGACCTACACAGATACGCAGTATTTT
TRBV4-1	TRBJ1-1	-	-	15	CASSQEPQVGTEAFF	TGCGCCAGCAGCCAAGAACCACAGGTAGGGACTGAAGCTTTCTTT
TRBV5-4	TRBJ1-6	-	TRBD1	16	CASSFTGQGFNSPLHF	TGTGCCAGCAGCTTCACCGGACAGGGTTTTAATTCACCCCTCCACTTT
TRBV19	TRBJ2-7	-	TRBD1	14	CATSRDRGTYEQYF	TGTGCCACCTCCCGGGACAGGGGGACCTACGAGCAGTACTTC
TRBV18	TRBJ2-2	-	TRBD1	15	CASSLDRAPTGELFF	TGTGCCAGCTCACTCGACAGGGCCCCCACCGGGGAGCTGTTTTTT
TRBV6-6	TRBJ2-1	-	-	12	CASSPGANEQFF	TGTGCCAGCAGTCCCGGGGCCAATGAGCAGTTCTTC
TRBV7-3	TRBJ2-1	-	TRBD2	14	CASSGTSAYNEQFF	TGTGCCAGCAGCGGGACTAGCGCCTACAATGAGCAGTTCTTC
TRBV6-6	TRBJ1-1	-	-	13	CASSNYMNTEAFF	TGTGCCAGCAGTAATTACATGAACACTGAAGCTTTCTTT
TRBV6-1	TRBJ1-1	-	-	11	CASMRNTEAFF	TGTGCCAGCATGAGAAACACTGAAGCTTTCTTT
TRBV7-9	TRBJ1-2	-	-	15	CASSSTSGWGLSYTF	TGTGCCAGCAGCTCAACCTCCGGGTGGGGTCTGAGCTACACCTTC
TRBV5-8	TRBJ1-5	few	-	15	CASSLGTASNQPQHF	TGTGCCAGCAGCTTGGGGACAGCCAGCAATCAGCCCCAGCATTTT
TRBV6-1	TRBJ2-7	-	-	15	CASSEAGASYYEQYF	TGTGCCAGCAGTGAAGCAGGGGCATCCTACTACGAGCAGTACTTC
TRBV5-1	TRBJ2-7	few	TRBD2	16	CASSRRTSGMNYEQYF	TGCGCCAGCAGCCGCCGGACTAGCGGGATGAACTACGAGCAGTACTTC
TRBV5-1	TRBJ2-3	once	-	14	CASRPFMSTDTQYF	TGCGCCAGCAGGCCTTTTATGAGCACAGATACGCAGTATTTT
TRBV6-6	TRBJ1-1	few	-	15	CASSYSGTSNTEAFF	TGTGCCAGCAGTTACTCAGGGACATCGAACACTGAAGCTTTCTTT
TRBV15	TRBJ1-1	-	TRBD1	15	CATSSGQVQNTEAFF	TGTGCCACCAGCAGCGGACAGGTCCAGAACACTGAAGCTTTCTTT
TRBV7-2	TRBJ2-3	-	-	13	CASSSSEPGTQYF	TGTGCCAGCAGCTCCTCGGAACCGGGTACGCAGTATTTT
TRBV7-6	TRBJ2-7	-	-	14	CASSLGPDIYEQYF	TGTGCCAGCAGCTTAGGTCCCGATATTTACGAGCAGTACTTC
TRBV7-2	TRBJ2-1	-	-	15	CASSLSPSSYNEQFF	TGTGCCAGCAGCCTGTCTCCGAGCTCCTACAATGAGCAGTTCTTC
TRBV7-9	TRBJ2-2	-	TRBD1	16	CASSLAGTVNTGELFF	TGTGCCAGCAGCTTAGCCGGGACAGTTAACACCGGGGAGCTGTTTTTT
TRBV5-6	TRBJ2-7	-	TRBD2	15	CASSALAGAGYEQYF	TGTGCCAGCAGCGCCTTAGCGGGAGCTGGCTACGAGCAGTACTTC
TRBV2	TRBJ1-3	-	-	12	CASTYSGNTIYF	TGTGCCAGCACGTACTCTGGAAACACCATATATTTT
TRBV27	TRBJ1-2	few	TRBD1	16	CASTHNRDSQPYGYTF	TGTGCCAGCACCCATAACCGGGACAGCCAGCCCTATGGCTACACCTTC
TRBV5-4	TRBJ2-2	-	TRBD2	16	CASSSESGRNTGELFF	TGTGCCAGCAGCTCGGAGAGCGGGAGGAACACCGGGGAGCTGTTTTTT
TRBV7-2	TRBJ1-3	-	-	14	CASSFDSSGNTIYF	TGTGCCAGCAGCTTCGACTCGTCTGGAAACACCATATATTTT
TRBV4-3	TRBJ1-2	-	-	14	CASSLTGGPYGYTF	TGCGCCAGCAGCCTTACGGGGGGCCCCTATGGCTACACCTTC
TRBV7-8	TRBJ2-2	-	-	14	CASSVRRDSGELFF	TGTGCCAGCAGCGTACGAAGGGATTCCGGGGAGCTGTTTTTT
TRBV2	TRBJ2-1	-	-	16	CASSYLGLLSYNEQFF	TGTGCCAGCAGTTATCTTGGGCTGCTAAGCTACAATGAGCAGTTCTTC
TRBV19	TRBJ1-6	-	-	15	CASRRLDVDNSPLHF	TGTGCCAGTAGGAGATTAGACGTGGATAATTCACCCCTCCACTTT
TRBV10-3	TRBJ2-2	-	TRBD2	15	CAISGEGPVAGELFF	TGTGCCATCAGTGGGGAGGGACCGGTGGCCGGGGAGCTGTTTTTT
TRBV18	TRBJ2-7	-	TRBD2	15	CASSPPGLAGGEQYF	TGTGCCAGCTCACCCCCGGGACTAGCGGGAGGCGAGCAGTACTTC
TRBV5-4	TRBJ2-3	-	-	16	CASSFGVATYTDTQYF	TGTGCCAGCAGCTTTGGTGTGGCTACCTACACAGATACGCAGTATTTT
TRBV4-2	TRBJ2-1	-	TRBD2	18	CASSQFLAGGSSYNEQFF	TGTGCCAGCAGCCAATTCCTAGCGGGAGGGAGCTCCTACAATGAGCAGTTCTTC